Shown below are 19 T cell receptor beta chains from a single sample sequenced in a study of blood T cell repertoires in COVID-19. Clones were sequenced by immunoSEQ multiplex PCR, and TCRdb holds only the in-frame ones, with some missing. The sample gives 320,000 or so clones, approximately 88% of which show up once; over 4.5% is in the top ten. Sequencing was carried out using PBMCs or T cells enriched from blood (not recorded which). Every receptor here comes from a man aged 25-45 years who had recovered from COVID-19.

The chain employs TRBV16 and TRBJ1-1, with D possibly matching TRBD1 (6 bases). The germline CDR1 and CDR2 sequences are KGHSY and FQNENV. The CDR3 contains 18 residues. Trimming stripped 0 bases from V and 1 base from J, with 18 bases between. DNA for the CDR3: TGTGCCAGCAGCCAATCGAATCGCGGGTTACAGGGGAACACTGAAGCTTTCTTT. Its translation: CASSQSNRGLQGNTEAFF.

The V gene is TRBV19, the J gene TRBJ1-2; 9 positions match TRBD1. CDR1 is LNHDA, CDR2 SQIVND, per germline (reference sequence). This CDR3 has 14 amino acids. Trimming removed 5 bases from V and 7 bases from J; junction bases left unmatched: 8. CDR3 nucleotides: TGTGCCAGTAGTCCCCAGGACAGGGGAGGTGGCTACACCTTC. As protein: CASSPQDRGGGYTF.

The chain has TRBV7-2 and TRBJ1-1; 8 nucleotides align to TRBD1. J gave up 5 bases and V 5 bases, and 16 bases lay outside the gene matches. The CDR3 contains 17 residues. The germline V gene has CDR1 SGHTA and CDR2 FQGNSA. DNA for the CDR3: TGTGCCAGCAGCGTCACAGGGGGAGCAGTTGTTAATACTGAAGCTTTCTTT. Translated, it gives CASSVTGGAVVNTEAFF.

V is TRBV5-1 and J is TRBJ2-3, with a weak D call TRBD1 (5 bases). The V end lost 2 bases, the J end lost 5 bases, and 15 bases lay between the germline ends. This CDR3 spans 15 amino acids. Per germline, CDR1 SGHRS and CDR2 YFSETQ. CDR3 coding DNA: TGCGCCAGCAGCTTTTGGGGCAGCGTTGGAGATACGCAGTATTTT. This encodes CASSFWGSVGDTQYF.

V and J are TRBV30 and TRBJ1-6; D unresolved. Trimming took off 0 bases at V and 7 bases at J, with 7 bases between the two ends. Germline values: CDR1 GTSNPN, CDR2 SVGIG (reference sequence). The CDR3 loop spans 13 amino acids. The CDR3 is CAWSVIRNSPLHF. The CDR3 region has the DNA TGTGCCTGGAGTGTAATCAGGAATTCACCCCTCCACTTT.

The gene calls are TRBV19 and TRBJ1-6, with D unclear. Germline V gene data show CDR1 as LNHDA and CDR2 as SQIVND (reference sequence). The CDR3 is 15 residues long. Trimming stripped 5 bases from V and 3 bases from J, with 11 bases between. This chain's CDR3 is CASSSTDLYNSPLHF. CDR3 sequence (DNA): TGTGCCAGTAGTTCAACAGACCTCTATAATTCACCCCTCCACTTT.

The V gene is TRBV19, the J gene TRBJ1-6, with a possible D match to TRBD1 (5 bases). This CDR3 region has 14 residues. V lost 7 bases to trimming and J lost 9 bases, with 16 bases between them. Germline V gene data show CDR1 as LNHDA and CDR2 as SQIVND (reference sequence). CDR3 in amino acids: CASTPARGTSPLHF. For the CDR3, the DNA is TGTGCCAGTACCCCCGCCCGGGGGACTTCACCCCTCCACTTT.

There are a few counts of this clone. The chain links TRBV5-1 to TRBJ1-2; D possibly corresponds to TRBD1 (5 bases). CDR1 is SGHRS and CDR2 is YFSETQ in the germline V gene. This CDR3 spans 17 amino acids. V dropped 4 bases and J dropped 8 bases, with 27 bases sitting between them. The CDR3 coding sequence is TGCGCCAGCAGCCACCGATTTTATCAGGGCCTAGTGGGAGGCTACACCTTC. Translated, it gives CASSHRFYQGLVGGYTF.

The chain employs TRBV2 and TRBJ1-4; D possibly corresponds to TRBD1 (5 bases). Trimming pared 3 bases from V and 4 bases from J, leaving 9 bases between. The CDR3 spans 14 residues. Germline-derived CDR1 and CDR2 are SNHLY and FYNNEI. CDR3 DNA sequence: TGTGCCAGCAGTGATAATAGGGGTAATGAAAAACTGTTTTTT. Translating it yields CASSDNRGNEKLFF.

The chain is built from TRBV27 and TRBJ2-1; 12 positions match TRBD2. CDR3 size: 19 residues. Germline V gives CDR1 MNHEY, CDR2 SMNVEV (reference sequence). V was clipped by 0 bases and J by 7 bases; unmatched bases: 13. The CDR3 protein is CASSLSSWRASGGANEQFF. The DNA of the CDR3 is TGTGCCAGCAGTTTATCGTCGTGGCGGGCTAGCGGGGGGGCGAATGAGCAGTTCTTC.

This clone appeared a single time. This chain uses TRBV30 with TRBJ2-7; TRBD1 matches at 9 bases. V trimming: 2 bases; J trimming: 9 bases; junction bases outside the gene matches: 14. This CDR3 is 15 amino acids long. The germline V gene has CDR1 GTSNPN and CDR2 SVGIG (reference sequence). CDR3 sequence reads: CAWSSSVDRGSPQYF. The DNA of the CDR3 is TGTGCCTGGAGTTCATCCGTGGACAGGGGATCGCCGCAGTACTTC.

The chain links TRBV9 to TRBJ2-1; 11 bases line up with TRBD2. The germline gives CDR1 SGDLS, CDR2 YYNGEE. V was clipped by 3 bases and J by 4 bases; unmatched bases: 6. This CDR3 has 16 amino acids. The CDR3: CASSAYSGGAYNEQFF. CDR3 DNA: TGTGCCAGCAGCGCGTATAGCGGGGGGGCGTACAATGAGCAGTTCTTC.

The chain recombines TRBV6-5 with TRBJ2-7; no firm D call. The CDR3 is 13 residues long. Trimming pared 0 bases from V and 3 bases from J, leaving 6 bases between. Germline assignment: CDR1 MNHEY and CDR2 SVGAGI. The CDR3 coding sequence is TGTGCCAGCAGTTACTCGAGAGTCTACGAGCAGTACTTC. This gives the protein CASSYSRVYEQYF.

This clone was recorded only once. DNA of the CDR3: TGCGCCAGCAGCTTGCAGGGGGCTACCGGGGAGCTGTTTTTT. This translates into CASSLQGATGELFF. V gene TRBV5-1 combines with J gene TRBJ2-2, with TRBD1 matching over 8 bases. V lost 1 base, J lost 5 bases, and 1 base stayed unmatched. The CDR3 contains 14 residues. Germline V gene sequence: CDR1 SGHRS, CDR2 YFSETQ.

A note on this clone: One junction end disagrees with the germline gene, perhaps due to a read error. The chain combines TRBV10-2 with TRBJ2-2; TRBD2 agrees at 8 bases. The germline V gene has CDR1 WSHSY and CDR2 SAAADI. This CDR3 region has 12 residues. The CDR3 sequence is CASSVWSGGPLF. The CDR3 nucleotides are TGCGCCAGCAGTGTATGGAGCGGGGGTCCCCTTTTT.

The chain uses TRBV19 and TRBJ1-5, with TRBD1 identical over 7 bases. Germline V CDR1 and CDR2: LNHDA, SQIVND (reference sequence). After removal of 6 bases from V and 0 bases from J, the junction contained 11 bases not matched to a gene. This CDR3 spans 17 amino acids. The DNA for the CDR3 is TGTGCCAGTAGGTCGGGACAGACATTATATAGCAATCAGCCCCAGCATTTT. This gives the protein CASRSGQTLYSNQPQHF.

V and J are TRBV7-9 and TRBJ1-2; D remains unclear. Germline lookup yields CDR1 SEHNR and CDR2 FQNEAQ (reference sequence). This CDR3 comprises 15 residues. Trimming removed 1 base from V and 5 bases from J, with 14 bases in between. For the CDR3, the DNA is TGTGCCAGCAGCTTAGAGCTCGCGGGAGGATATGGCTACACCTTC. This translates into CASSLELAGGYGYTF. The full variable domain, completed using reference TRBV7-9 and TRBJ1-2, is DTGVSQNPRHKITKRGQNVTFRCDPISEHNRLYWYRQTLGQGPEFLTYFQNEAQLEKSRLLSDRFSAERPKGSFSTLEIQRTEQGDSAMYLCASSLELAGGYGYTFGSGTRLTVV.

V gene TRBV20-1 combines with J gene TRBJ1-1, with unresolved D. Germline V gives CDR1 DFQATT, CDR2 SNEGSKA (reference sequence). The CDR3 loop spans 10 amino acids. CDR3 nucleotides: TGCAGCCCTCCCCGCACTGAAGCTTTCTTT. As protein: CSPPRTEAFF.

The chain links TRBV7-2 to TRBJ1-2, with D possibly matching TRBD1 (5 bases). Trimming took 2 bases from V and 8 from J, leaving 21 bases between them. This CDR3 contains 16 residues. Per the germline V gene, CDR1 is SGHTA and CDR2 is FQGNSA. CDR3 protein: CASSLYGTGTLGGYTF. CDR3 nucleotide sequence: TGTGCCAGCAGCTTATATGGAACAGGAACCCTCGGGGGCTACACCTTC.